The clone carrying this TCR beta chain was detected only a few times. CDR1 DFQATT and CDR2 SNEGSKA come from the germline V gene (reference sequence). J was trimmed by 6 bases and V by 3 bases; bases with no gene match: 5. This CDR3 has 14 residues. This record comes from a study of early T cells in non-severe SARS-CoV-2 infection. TCRdb re-derived calls from the 5' RACE reads in MiXCR, one entry per CDR3 protein. The data contain 55,000 to 65,000 distinct CDR3 sequences, around 12% of them singletons. The sample was whole blood. The receptor was derived from an adult who was a healthcare worker with PCR-confirmed SARS-CoV-2 infection or an uninfected control (not recorded which). The gene calls are TRBV20-1 and TRBJ2-7; 13 bases match TRBD2. CDR3 nucleotide sequence: TGCAGTGCTAGCCCCGGACTAGCGGGAGCCGAGCAGTACTTC. Amino acids: CSASPGLAGAEQYF.